What follows describes a single T cell receptor beta chain. The V gene's germline CDR1 is MNHEY and CDR2 SVGAGI. Trimming left V 5 bases short and J 8 bases short, with 7 bases between. The CDR3 totals 12 residues. The data were taken from a study of T-cell memory formation after mild COVID-19. Each CDR3 protein gets one entry after TCRdb re-called the 5' RACE reads with MiXCR. The table records roughly 150,000 distinct CDR3 sequences, roughly 13% of them present only once. The sequence came from a man aged 18 to 35 who had mild COVID-19 (a few samples of this study predate the infection). Cell type and time point are not known. The sequencing input was PBMCs or a T cell subset sorted from them (not recorded which). The rearrangement uses TRBV6-5 and TRBJ1-6; D is undetermined. CDR3 DNA: TGTGCCAGCAGTGAGAGAGATTCACCCCTCCACTTT. This translates into CASSERDSPLHF.